The 11 T cell receptor beta chains below come from one sample, sequenced in a study of CD8 T cell repertoires and HIV-1 epitope variants (dated by TCRdb to 2019 to 2021). These receptors' antigens are unknown. Receptor libraries were prepared by the immunoSEQ multiplex PCR assay. TCRdb obtained this table from immuneACCESS and retained in-frame rearrangements with V and J assigned. These tables miss some clones; where compared with another copy, unresolved V genes account for less than half of the shortfall, and the remainder is unexplained. The sample table contains some 5,000 clones; only one count was recorded for around 60% of them. The ten top clones hold 42% of the sample. Sequenced input: cultured CD8+ T cells derived from PBMCs. The receptors were sampled from a male donor with HIV.

This clone was detected a few times. This chain connects TRBV25-1 to TRBJ2-7, with D maybe TRBD2 (6 bases). The V and J ends lost 0 bases and 4 bases respectively, with 10 bases between them. CDR1 and CDR2 (germline): MGHDK, SYGVNS. The CDR3 totals 14 residues. CDR3 coding DNA: TGTGCCAGCAGTGAATACGGAGGGAAGTACGAGCAGTACTTC. Its translation is CASSEYGGKYEQYF.

The chain joins TRBV12-5 to TRBJ2-1, with D uncertain. Trimming stripped 0 bases from V and 6 bases from J, with 6 bases between. The germline CDR1 and CDR2 sequences are LGHNT and FRNRAP. The CDR3 spans 13 residues. In DNA, the CDR3 is TGTGCTAGTGGTTTGGTACTCGGCAATGAGCAGTTCTTC. This translates into CASGLVLGNEQFF.

V usage is TRBV7-2 and J usage is TRBJ2-3; TRBD2 might be the D (5 bases). The CDR3 length is 15 residues. The germline V gene encodes CDR1 SGHTA and CDR2 FQGNSA. Trimming stripped 5 bases from V and 5 bases from J, with 17 bases between. In DNA, the CDR3 is TGTGCCAGCAGCCGAAGAGAGGGAGTGGGAGATACGCAGTATTTT. This gives the protein CASSRREGVGDTQYF.

This rearrangement joins TRBV28 to TRBJ2-1; 7 bases agree with TRBD2. Germline V gene data show CDR1 as MDHEN and CDR2 as SYDVKM. The junction had 7 bases not matched to a gene; V was cut back by 5 bases and J by 0 bases. This CDR3 has 16 amino acids. The CDR3 spells CASSGFGGSSYNEQFF. The CDR3 nucleotides read TGTGCCAGCAGTGGGTTCGGCGGGAGCTCCTACAATGAGCAGTTCTTC.

This clone was seen a handful of times. The genes are TRBV30 and TRBJ2-2; the match to TRBD2 covers 9 bases. V shed 0 bases, J shed 7 bases, and the junction held 0 bases outside the gene matches. Germline CDR1 and CDR2: GTSNPN and SVGIG (reference sequence). The CDR3 is 13 residues long. The CDR3 loop reads CAWSVAGGGELFF. The CDR3 DNA reads TGTGCCTGGAGTGTAGCGGGGGGCGGGGAGCTGTTTTTT.

The chain links TRBV4-3 to TRBJ1-2, with TRBD1 matching 7 bases. This CDR3 has 20 amino acids. The junction had 17 bases not matched to a gene; V was cut back by 0 bases and J by 1 base. Germline loops: CDR1 LGHNA, CDR2 YSLEER. In DNA, the CDR3 is TGCGCCAGCAGCCAAGATAGTTCCGGGACAGACGAAACACTTAACTATGGCTACACCTTC. This codes for CASSQDSSGTDETLNYGYTF.

This chain uses TRBV7-2 with TRBJ2-5; 10 nucleotides line up with TRBD2. In germline, CDR1 is SGHTA, CDR2 FQGNSA. The CDR3 totals 16 residues. V shed 5 bases and J 7 bases; nucleotides not matched to a gene: 13. The DNA of the CDR3 is TGTGCCAGCAGCCTCGGACTAAGCGGGGGGGTTTTGACCCAGTACTTC. Protein product: CASSLGLSGGVLTQYF.

The chain recombines TRBV5-4 with TRBJ2-1; TRBD2 agrees at 11 bases. This CDR3 is built from 16 residues. V shed 2 bases and J 9 bases; nucleotides not matched to a gene: 10. Germline CDR1 and CDR2: SGHNT and YYREEE (reference sequence). CDR3 in amino acids: CASSLLAGERYVEQFF. The CDR3 nucleotides are TGTGCCAGCAGCTTACTAGCGGGAGAGAGGTACGTTGAGCAGTTCTTC.

The rearrangement links TRBV5-4 to TRBJ2-1; possibly TRBD2 for D (5 bases). In germline, CDR1 is SGHNT, CDR2 YYREEE (reference sequence). The V gene lost 4 bases and the J gene lost 9 bases, with 14 bases spanning the gap. The CDR3 consists of 13 residues. For the CDR3, the DNA is TGTGCCAGCAGCCAAAATAGCGTTGTTGAGCAGTTCTTC. Its protein is CASSQNSVVEQFF. The full variable domain, with the rest looked up from reference TRBV5-4 and TRBJ2-1, is ETGVTQSPTHLIKTRGQQVTLRCSSQSGHNTVSWYQQALGQGPQFIFQYYREEENGRGNFPPRFSGLQFPNYSSELNVNALELDDSALYLCASSQNSVVEQFFGPGTRLTVL.

This clone was recorded a few times. The chain couples TRBV5-6 to TRBJ2-7; TRBD1 matches 9 bases. After removal of 5 bases from V and 2 bases from J, the junction contained 2 bases not matched to a gene. This CDR3 is 13 amino acids long. In germline, CDR1 is SGHDT, CDR2 YYEEEE. The CDR3 region has the DNA TGTGCCAGCAGTTGGGACAGGGCCTACGAGCAGTACTTC. Protein product: CASSWDRAYEQYF.

CDR3: CASSRGLSSGNTIYF. Here the CDR3 DNA reads TGTGCCAGCAGCAGGGGGCTTAGCTCTGGAAACACCATATATTTT. V gene TRBV27 combines with J gene TRBJ1-3, with 8 positions matching TRBD1. CDR3 length equals 15 residues. Germline trimming cut 6 bases from V and 0 bases from J; bases unmatched to any gene: 4. Germline-derived CDR1 and CDR2 are MNHEY and SMNVEV (reference sequence).